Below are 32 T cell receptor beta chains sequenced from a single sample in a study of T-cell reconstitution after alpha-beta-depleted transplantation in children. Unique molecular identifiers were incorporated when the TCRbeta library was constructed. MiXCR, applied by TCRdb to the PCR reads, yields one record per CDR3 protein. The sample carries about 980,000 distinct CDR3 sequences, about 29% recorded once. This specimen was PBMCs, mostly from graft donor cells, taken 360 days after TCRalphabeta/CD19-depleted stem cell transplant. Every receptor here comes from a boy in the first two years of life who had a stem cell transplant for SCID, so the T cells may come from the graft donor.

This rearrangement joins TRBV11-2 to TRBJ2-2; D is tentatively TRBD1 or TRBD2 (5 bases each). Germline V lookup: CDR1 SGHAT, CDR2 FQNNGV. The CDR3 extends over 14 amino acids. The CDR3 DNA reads TGTGCTGCCGAGGGGTACGCGAACACCGGGGAGCTGTTTTTT. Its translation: CAAEGYANTGELFF.

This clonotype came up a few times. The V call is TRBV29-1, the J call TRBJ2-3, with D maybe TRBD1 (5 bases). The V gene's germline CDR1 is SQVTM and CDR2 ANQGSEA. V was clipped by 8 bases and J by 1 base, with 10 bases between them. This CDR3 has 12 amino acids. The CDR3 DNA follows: TGCAGCACAGGACGGGGCACAGATACGCAGTATTTT. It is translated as CSTGRGTDTQYF.

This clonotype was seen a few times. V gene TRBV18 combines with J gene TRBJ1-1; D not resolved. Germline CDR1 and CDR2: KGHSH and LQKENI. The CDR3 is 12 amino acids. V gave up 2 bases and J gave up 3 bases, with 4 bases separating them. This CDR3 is CASSPYDTEAFF. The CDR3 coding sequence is TGTGCCAGCTCACCATACGACACTGAAGCTTTCTTT.

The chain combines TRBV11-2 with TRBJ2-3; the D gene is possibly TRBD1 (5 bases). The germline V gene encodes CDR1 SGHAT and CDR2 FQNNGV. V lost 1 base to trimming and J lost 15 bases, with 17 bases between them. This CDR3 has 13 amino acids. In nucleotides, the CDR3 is TGTGCCAGCAGCTTAGCGCATAGCAACAGGCAATATTTT. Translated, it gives CASSLAHSNRQYF. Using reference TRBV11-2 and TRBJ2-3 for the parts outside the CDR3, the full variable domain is EAGVAQSPRYKIIEKRQSVAFWCNPISGHATLYWYQQILGQGPKLLIQFQNNGVVDDSQLPKDRFSAERLKGVDSTLKIQPAKLEDSAVYLCASSLAHSNRQYFGPGTRLTVL.

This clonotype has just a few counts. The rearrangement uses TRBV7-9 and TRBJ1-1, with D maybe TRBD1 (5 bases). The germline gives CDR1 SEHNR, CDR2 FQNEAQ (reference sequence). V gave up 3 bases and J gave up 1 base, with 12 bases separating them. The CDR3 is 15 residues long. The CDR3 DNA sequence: TGTGCCAGCAGCTTTGGGGCTGGTCGGAACACTGAAGCTTTCTTT. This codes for CASSFGAGRNTEAFF.

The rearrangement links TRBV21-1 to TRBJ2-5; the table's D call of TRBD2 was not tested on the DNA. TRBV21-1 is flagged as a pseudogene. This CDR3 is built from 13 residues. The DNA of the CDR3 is TGTGCCAGCAGCATTGGGCCGGAAGAGACCCAGTACTTC. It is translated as CASSIGPEETQYF.

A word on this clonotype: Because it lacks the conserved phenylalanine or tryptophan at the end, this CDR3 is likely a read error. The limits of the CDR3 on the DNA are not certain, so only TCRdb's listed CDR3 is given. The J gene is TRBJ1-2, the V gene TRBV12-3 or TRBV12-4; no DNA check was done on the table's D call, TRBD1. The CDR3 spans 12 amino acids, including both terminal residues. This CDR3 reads CASSHSSGTGNL.

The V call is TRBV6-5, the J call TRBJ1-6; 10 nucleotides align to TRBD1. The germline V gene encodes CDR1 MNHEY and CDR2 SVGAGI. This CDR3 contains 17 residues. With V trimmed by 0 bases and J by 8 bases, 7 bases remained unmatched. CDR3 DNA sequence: TGTGCCAGCAGTTACTCGAGGCCCGGGACAGGGGATTCACCCCTCCACTTT. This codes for CASSYSRPGTGDSPLHF.

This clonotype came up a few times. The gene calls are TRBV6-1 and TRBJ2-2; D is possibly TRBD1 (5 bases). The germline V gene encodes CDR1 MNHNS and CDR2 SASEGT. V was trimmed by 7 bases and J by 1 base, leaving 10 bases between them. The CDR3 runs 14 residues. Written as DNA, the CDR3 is TGTGCCAGCAACCACAGGCAGAACACCGGGGAGCTGTTTTTT. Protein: CASNHRQNTGELFF.

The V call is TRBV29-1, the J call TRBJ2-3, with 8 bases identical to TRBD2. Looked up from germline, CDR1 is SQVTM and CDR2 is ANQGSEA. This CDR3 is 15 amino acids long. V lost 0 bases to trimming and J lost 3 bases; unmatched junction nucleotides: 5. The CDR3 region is CSVEDTGLATDTQYF. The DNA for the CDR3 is TGCAGCGTTGAAGATACAGGACTAGCAACAGATACGCAGTATTTT.

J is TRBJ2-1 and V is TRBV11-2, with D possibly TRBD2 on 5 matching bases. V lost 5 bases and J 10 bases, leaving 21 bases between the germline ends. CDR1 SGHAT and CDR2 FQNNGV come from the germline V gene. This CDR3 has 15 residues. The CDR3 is CASSLITVGRGEQFF. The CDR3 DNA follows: TGTGCCAGCAGCCTCATAACTGTGGGCCGAGGGGAGCAGTTCTTC.

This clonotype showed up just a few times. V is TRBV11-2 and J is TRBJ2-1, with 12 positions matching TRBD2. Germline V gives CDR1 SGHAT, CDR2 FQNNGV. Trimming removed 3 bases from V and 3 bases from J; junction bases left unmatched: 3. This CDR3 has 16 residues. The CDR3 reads CASSFSSGGDYNEQFF. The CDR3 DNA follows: TGTGCCAGCAGCTTCTCTAGCGGGGGGGACTACAATGAGCAGTTCTTC.

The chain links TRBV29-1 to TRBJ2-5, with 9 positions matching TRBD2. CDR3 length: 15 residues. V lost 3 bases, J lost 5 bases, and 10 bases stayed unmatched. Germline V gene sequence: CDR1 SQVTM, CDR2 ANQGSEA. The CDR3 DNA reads TGCAGCGTTGAGGTAGCGGGGGCAAGATCGGAGACCCAGTACTTC. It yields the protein CSVEVAGARSETQYF.

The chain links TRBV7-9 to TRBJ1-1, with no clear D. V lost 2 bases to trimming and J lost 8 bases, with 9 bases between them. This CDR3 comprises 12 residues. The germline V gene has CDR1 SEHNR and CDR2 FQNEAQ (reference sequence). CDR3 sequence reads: CASSLRDGEAFF. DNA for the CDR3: TGTGCCAGCAGCTTAAGGGATGGAGAAGCTTTCTTT.

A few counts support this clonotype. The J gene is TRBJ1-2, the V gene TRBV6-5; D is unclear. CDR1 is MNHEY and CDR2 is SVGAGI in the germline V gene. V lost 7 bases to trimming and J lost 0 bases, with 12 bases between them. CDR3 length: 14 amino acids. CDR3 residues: CASITSRTNYGYTF. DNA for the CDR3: TGTGCCAGCATTACTAGTCGGACTAACTATGGCTACACCTTC.

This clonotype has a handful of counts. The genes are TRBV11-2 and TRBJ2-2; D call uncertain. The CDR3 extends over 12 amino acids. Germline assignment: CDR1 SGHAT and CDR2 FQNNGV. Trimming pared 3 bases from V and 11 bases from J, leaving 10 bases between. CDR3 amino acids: CASSFEPKELFF. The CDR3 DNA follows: TGTGCCAGCAGCTTTGAGCCGAAAGAGCTGTTTTTT.

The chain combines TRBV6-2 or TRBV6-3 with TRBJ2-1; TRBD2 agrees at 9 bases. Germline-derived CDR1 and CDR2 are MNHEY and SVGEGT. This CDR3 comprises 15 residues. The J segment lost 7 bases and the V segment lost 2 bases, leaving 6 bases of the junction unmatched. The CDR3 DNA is TGTGCCAGCAGTTACGGCGGGGGGGCCGTGAATGAGCAGTTCTTC. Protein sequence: CASSYGGGAVNEQFF.

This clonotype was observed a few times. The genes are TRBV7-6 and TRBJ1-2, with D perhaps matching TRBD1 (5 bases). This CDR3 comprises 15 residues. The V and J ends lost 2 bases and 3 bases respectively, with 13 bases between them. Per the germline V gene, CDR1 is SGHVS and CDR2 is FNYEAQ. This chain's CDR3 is CASSLKSGPDYGYTF. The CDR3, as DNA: TGTGCCAGCAGCTTAAAATCGGGGCCTGACTATGGCTACACCTTC.

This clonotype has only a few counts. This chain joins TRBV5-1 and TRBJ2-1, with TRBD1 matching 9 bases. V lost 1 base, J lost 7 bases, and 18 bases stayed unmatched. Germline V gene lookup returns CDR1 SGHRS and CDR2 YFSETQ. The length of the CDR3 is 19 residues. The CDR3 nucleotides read TGCGCCAGCAGCTTGATTCGGGACAGGGTTATTGGCGGCGGTAATGAGCAGTTCTTC. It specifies CASSLIRDRVIGGGNEQFF.

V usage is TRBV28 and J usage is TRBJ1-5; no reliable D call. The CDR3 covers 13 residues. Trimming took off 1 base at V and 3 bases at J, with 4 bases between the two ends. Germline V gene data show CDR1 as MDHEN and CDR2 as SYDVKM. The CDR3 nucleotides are TGTGCCAGCAGTTTATTTCCCAATCAGCCCCAGCATTTT. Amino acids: CASSLFPNQPQHF.

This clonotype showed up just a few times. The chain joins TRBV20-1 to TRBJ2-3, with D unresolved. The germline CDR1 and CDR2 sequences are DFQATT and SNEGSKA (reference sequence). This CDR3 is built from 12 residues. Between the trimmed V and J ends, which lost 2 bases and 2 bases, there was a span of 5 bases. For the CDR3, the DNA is TGCAGTGCTAGACGGACCACAGATACGCAGTATTTT. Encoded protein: CSARRTTDTQYF.

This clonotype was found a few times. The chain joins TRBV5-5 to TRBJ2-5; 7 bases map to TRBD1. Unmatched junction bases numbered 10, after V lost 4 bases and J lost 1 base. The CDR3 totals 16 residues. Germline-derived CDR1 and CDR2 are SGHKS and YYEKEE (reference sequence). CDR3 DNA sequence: TGTGCCAGCAGCACACCCCCTCGACAGGGCCAAGAGACCCAGTACTTC. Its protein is CASSTPPRQGQETQYF. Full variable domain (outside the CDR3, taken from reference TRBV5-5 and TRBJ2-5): DAGVTQSPTHLIKTRGQQVTLRCSPISGHKSVSWYQQVLGQGPQFIFQYYEKEERGRGNFPDRFSARQFPNYSSELNVNALLLGDSALYLCASSTPPRQGQETQYFGPGTRLLVL.

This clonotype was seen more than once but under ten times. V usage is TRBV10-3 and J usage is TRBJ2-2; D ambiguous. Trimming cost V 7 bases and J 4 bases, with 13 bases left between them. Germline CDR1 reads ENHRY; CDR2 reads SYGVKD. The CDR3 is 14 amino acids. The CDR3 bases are TGTGCCATCACCTACAGCGTTATCACCGGGGAGCTGTTTTTT. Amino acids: CAITYSVITGELFF.

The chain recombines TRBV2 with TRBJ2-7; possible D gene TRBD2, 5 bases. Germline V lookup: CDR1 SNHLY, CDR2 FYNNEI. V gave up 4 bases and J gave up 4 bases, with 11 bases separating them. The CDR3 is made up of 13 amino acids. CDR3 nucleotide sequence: TGTGCCAGCAGTGCACTAGAGCTTTACGAGCAGTACTTC. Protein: CASSALELYEQYF. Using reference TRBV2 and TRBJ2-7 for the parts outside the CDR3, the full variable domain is EPEVTQTPSHQVTQMGQEVILRCVPISNHLYFYWYRQILGQKVEFLVSFYNNEISEKSEIFDDQFSVERPDGSNFTLKIRSTKLEDSAMYFCASSALELYEQYFGPGTRLTVT.

This CDR3 is CASSLISGLYSYEQYF. The CDR3 DNA is TGCGCCAGCAGCTTGATCTCGGGGCTATACTCCTACGAGCAGTACTTC. This chain uses TRBV5-1 with TRBJ2-7, with D possibly called TRBD1 or TRBD2 (5 bases each). CDR1 is SGHRS, CDR2 YFSETQ, per germline. The V and J ends lost 1 base and 0 bases respectively, with 14 bases between them. The CDR3 consists of 16 residues.

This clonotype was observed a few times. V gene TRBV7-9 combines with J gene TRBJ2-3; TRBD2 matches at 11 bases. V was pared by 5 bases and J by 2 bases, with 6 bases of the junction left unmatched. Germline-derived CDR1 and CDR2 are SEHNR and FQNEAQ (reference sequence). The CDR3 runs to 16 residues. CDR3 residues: CASSRLAGSITDTQYF. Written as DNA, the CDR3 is TGTGCCAGCAGCCGACTAGCGGGGTCAATCACAGATACGCAGTATTTT.

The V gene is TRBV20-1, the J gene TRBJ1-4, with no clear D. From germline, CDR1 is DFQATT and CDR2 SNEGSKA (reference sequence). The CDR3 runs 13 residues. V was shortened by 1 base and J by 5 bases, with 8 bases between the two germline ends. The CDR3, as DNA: TGCAGTGCTAGAGGGGGTTTCAATGAAAAACTGTTTTTT. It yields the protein CSARGGFNEKLFF.

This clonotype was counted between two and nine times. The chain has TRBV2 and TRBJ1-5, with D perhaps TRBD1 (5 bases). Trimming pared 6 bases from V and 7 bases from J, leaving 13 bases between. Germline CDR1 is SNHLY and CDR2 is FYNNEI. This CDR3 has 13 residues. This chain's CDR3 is CASSRDPRQPQHF. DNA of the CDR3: TGTGCCAGCAGCCGGGACCCCCGACAGCCCCAGCATTTT.

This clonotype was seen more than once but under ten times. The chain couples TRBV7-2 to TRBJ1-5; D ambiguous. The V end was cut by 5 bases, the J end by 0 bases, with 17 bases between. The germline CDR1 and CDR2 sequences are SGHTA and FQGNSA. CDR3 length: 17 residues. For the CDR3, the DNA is TGTGCCAGCAGCCCAGCGGGAGGGATCCTTAGCAATCAGCCCCAGCATTTT. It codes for CASSPAGGILSNQPQHF.

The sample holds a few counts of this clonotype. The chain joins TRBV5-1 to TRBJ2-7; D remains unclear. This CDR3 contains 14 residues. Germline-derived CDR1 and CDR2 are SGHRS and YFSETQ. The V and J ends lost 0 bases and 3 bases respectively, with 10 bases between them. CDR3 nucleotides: TGCGCCAGCAGCTTGGGCAGGCAACTCTACGAGCAGTACTTC. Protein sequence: CASSLGRQLYEQYF.

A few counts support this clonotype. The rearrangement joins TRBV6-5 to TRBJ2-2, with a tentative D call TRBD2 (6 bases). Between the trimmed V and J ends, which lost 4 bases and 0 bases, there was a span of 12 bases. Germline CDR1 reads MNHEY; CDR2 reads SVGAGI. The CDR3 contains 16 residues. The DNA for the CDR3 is TGTGCCAGCAGTTGGGGGACTGGAACGAACACCGGGGAGCTGTTTTTT. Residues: CASSWGTGTNTGELFF.

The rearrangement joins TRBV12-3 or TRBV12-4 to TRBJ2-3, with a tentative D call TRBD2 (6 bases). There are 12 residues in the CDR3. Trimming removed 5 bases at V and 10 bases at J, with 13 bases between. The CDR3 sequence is CASSAGPYAQYF. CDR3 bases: TGTGCCAGCAGTGCGGGACCCTATGCGCAGTATTTT.